A single T cell receptor beta chain is shown here with its context. Its target is not known. This CDR3 is built from 15 residues. Per germline, CDR1 SNHLY and CDR2 FYNNEI. Germline trimming cut 5 bases from V and 8 bases from J; bases unmatched to any gene: 12. This specimen belongs to a study of T cell responses to AZD1222 COVID-19 vaccine. The data were produced by immunoSEQ multiplex PCR, yet TCRdb's version contains in-frame clones alone and is incomplete. The data hold about 130,000 clones, with approximately 94% observed a single time. Study-level points and caveats: Across the whole spike, CD4 TCRs peaked at regions 160-218 and 743-854.

The rearrangement links TRBV2 to TRBJ1-2; 9 nucleotides match TRBD1. The sample consisted of peripheral blood, taken on day 0 of AZD1222 vaccination. The TCR sequence derives from an adult in good health. CDR3 in DNA: TGTGCCAGCAGTCGCGCCGGGACAGGGTCAGGAGGCTACACCTTC. This sequence encodes CASSRAGTGSGGYTF. Full variable domain (remainder filled in from reference TRBV2 and TRBJ1-2): EPEVTQTPSHQVTQMGQEVILRCVPISNHLYFYWYRQILGQKVEFLVSFYNNEISEKSEIFDDQFSVERPDGSNFTLKIRSTKLEDSAMYFCASSRAGTGSGGYTFGSGTRLTVV.